The 7 T cell receptor beta chains below all came from one sample that was sequenced in a study of beta chain features in type 1 diabetes. Whole-study findings and limits: All four CD4+ subsets of Type 1 diabetes patients contained TCRB CDR3s that were moderately but significantly shorter.

Antigens of these TCRs are unknown. What was sequenced were expressed TCRB transcripts, since all of the isolated RNA had been reverse transcribed. The method was immunoSEQ multiplex PCR; TCRdb's version includes in-frame clones alone and lacks a portion of them. Among about 370,000 clones listed, roughly a tenth were seen once. Sequenced input: central memory CD4+ T cells from blood. These receptors were collected from a man aged 30-40 years with type 1 diabetes.

The chain combines TRBV5-1 with TRBJ2-7; TRBD1 matches 8 bases. V gave up 6 bases and J gave up 3 bases; unmatched junction bases: 8. The CDR3 contains 14 residues. The germline gives CDR1 SGHRS, CDR2 YFSETQ. The CDR3 region has the DNA TGCGCCAGCAATCCTCCTGACAGGGGCTACGAGCAGTACTTC. As protein: CASNPPDRGYEQYF.

This clone was observed at least ten times. The chain carries TRBV5-5 and TRBJ2-3, with no clear D. Germline values: CDR1 SGHKS, CDR2 YYEKEE (reference sequence). Trimming shortened V by 1 base and J by 4 bases, and 7 bases separated the two germline ends. This CDR3 contains 13 residues. The DNA of the CDR3 is TGTGCCAGCAGCTTGAACGGGCCAGATACGCAGTATTTT. It translates to CASSLNGPDTQYF.

This clone came up a few times. This sequence joins TRBV7-2 and TRBJ2-3; D may be TRBD2 (6 bases). V lost 5 bases to trimming and J lost 6 bases, with 21 bases between them. There are 16 residues in the CDR3. In germline, CDR1 is SGHTA, CDR2 FQGNSA. CDR3 DNA: TGTGCCAGCAGCCCCTACTTGACTAGTCCTTTGGATACGCAGTATTTT. This sequence encodes CASSPYLTSPLDTQYF.

This clone was detected ten times or more. The rearrangement uses TRBV7-9 and TRBJ1-4; no clear D gene. The CDR3 consists of 11 residues. V lost 4 bases, J lost 6 bases, and 3 bases lay in between. Germline-derived CDR1 and CDR2 are SEHNR and FQNEAQ (reference sequence). CDR3 amino acids: CASSSDEKLFF. As DNA, the CDR3 is TGTGCCAGCAGCTCCGATGAAAAACTGTTTTTT. The entire variable domain, with the rest obtained from reference TRBV7-9 and TRBJ1-4, is as follows: DTGVSQNPRHKITKRGQNVTFRCDPISEHNRLYWYRQTLGQGPEFLTYFQNEAQLEKSRLLSDRFSAERPKGSFSTLEIQRTEQGDSAMYLCASSSDEKLFFGSGTQLSVL.

This clone was recorded a few times. V usage is TRBV19 and J usage is TRBJ1-2, with D unclear. Germline-derived CDR1 and CDR2 are LNHDA and SQIVND (reference sequence). The V end was cut by 3 bases, the J end by 6 bases, with 11 bases between. The CDR3 runs to 13 residues. The CDR3 region has the DNA TGTGCCAGTAGTATTGCCAGGAATGATGGCTACACCTTC. It is translated as CASSIARNDGYTF.

This chain connects TRBV5-1 to TRBJ2-7; tentative D call: TRBD2 (6 bases). The V end lost 0 bases, the J end lost 7 bases, and 14 bases lay between the germline ends. This CDR3 comprises 14 residues. CDR1 is SGHRS, CDR2 YFSETQ, per germline. CDR3 coding DNA: TGCGCCAGCAGCTTGGGGGAGTTGGAGGGAGAGCAGTACTTC. Protein product: CASSLGELEGEQYF. Full variable domain (outside the CDR3, taken from reference TRBV5-1 and TRBJ2-7): KAGVTQTPRYLIKTRGQQVTLSCSPISGHRSVSWYQQTPGQGLQFLFEYFSETQRNKGNFPGRFSGRQFSNSRSEMNVSTLELGDSALYLCASSLGELEGEQYFGPGTRLTVT.

This clone turned up a few times. This sequence joins TRBV6-5 and TRBJ1-1; TRBD1 is a possible D gene (6 bases). The germline V gene has CDR1 MNHEY and CDR2 SVGAGI. The CDR3 extends over 14 amino acids. Trimming took off 2 bases at V and 1 base at J, with 8 bases between the two ends. The CDR3 spells CASSYRTANTEAFF. In DNA, the CDR3 is TGTGCCAGCAGTTACCGGACAGCGAACACTGAAGCTTTCTTT.